These 8 T cell receptor beta chains came from one sample sequenced in a study of blood T cell repertoires in COVID-19. The assay was immunoSEQ multiplex PCR, and TCRdb's table has in-frame clones only and misses some. The repertoire holds 250,000 to 300,000 clones, with roughly 86% as singletons. Specimen: PBMCs or T cells enriched from blood (not recorded which). The receptors originated from a woman in her forties or fifties who had been exposed to COVID-19.

This clone was seen more than once but under ten times. The CDR3 loop is CASQLAGAYNEQFF. CDR3 in DNA: TGTGCCAGCCAGCTAGCGGGGGCCTACAATGAGCAGTTCTTC. This sequence joins TRBV6-5 and TRBJ2-1; 10 bases agree with TRBD2. The germline gives CDR1 MNHEY, CDR2 SVGAGI. This CDR3 is built from 14 residues. Trimming removed 8 bases from V and 2 bases from J; junction bases left unmatched: 3.

The chain has TRBV7-8 and TRBJ1-5, with 8 nucleotides matching TRBD1. V lost 4 bases to trimming and J lost 0 bases; unmatched junction nucleotides: 8. Germline V gives CDR1 SGHVS, CDR2 FQNEAQ. The CDR3 has 17 residues. The CDR3 protein is CASSYRTGFFSNQPQHF. CDR3 in DNA: TGTGCCAGCAGCTACCGGACAGGGTTTTTTAGCAATCAGCCCCAGCATTTT.

The chain carries TRBV7-2 and TRBJ1-4, with a weak D call TRBD1 (6 bases). Trimming shortened V by 0 bases and J by 5 bases, and 10 bases separated the two germline ends. CDR3 size: 15 residues. From germline, CDR1 is SGHTA and CDR2 FQGNSA. DNA for the CDR3: TGTGCCAGCAGCTTAGCGACAGGAACAAATGAAAAACTGTTTTTT. Protein: CASSLATGTNEKLFF.

The chain joins TRBV4-2 to TRBJ2-5, with D maybe TRBD2 (5 bases). V was trimmed by 2 bases and J by 2 bases, leaving 12 bases between them. The CDR3 extends over 15 amino acids. Germline-derived CDR1 and CDR2 are LGHNA and YNFKEQ. In DNA, the CDR3 is TGTGCCAGCAGCCAACTAGCACCGGGTCAAGAGACCCAGTACTTC. Residues: CASSQLAPGQETQYF.

This clone was counted between two and nine times. This sequence joins TRBV29-1 and TRBJ1-1; perhaps TRBD1 as D (6 bases). The germline CDR1 and CDR2 sequences are SQVTM and ANQGSEA. This CDR3 contains 13 residues. The V end was cut by 5 bases, the J end by 0 bases, with 10 bases between. The CDR3 here is CSVNRVLNTEAFF. The CDR3 DNA reads TGCAGCGTTAACAGGGTATTGAACACTGAAGCTTTCTTT.

DNA for the CDR3: TGTGCCAGCAGCATGGGACTTTTAGTGAACACTGAAGCTTTCTTT. This codes for CASSMGLLVNTEAFF. The chain combines TRBV5-4 with TRBJ1-1; possibly TRBD1 for D (5 bases). The CDR3 spans 15 residues. Germline V gene sequence: CDR1 SGHNT, CDR2 YYREEE (reference sequence). V lost 4 bases, J lost 0 bases, and 13 bases lay in between.

V gene TRBV19 combines with J gene TRBJ2-3, with a tentative D call TRBD1 (5 bases). The CDR3 is 18 amino acids. CDR1 is LNHDA, CDR2 SQIVND, per germline (reference sequence). V lost 1 base, J lost 0 bases, and 17 bases lay in between. This chain's CDR3 is CASSIAPRRGTSTDTQYF. CDR3 in DNA: TGTGCCAGTAGTATAGCTCCCCGAAGGGGCACTAGCACAGATACGCAGTATTTT.

The CDR3 region has the DNA TGTGCCTCTCGACAGGGTCTTCAAAAACTGTTTTTT. Translation: CASRQGLQKLFF. This chain uses TRBV28 with TRBJ1-4, with TRBD1 matching 7 bases. The V gene end was trimmed by 11 bases and the J gene end by 9 bases; junction bases not matched to a gene: 9. This CDR3 region has 12 residues. CDR1 is MDHEN and CDR2 is SYDVKM in the germline V gene.